A selection of T cell receptor beta chains follows, all from one sample in a study of blood T cell repertoires in COVID-19. Sequencing used immunoSEQ multiplex PCR; TCRdb keeps in-frame clones, though not all of them. The sample includes a few hundred thousand clones, about 88% of them seen just once. The sample comprised PBMCs or T cells enriched from blood (not recorded which). The receptors originated from a woman younger than 35 who had been exposed to COVID-19. The CDR3 runs from the conserved cysteine through the conserved F or W. Fields, in order: D gene, clone size, J gene, V gene, CDR3 DNA, CDR3 protein. D genes are given only for firm matches. Some rows have no size entry. The others give once, few or many, or a class for an expanded clone.

TRBD2	.	TRBJ2-7	TRBV4-1	TGCGCCAGCAGCGAGCGGCGGGGGTCCAGCGAGCAGTACTTC	CASSERRGSSEQYF
TRBD1	.	TRBJ1-5	TRBV6-5	TGTGCCAGCAGCGTAGCGACAGGGGTGAATCAGCCCCAGCATTTT	CASSVATGVNQPQHF
TRBD1	.	TRBJ1-2	TRBV5-6	TGTGCCAGCAGCCCCTGGGACAGCCGTGGGTTGGGCTACACCTTC	CASSPWDSRGLGYTF
TRBD1	.	TRBJ2-1	TRBV10-3	TGTGCCATCAGCCGGACAGGGGGCCACAATGAGCAGTTCTTC	CAISRTGGHNEQFF
TRBD2	.	TRBJ2-3	TRBV5-1	TGCGCCAGCAGCTTTAGCGGGGTTAGCACAGATACGCAGTATTTT	CASSFSGVSTDTQYF
TRBD1	.	TRBJ2-3	TRBV11-2	TGTGCCAGCAGCTCGACAGGGATTCTCACAGATACGCAGTATTTT	CASSSTGILTDTQYF
.	many	TRBJ1-6	TRBV6-7	TGTGCCAGCAGTTATAGAGGGTGTAATTCACCCCTCCACTTT	CASSYRGCNSPLHF
TRBD1	.	TRBJ2-7	TRBV14	TGTGCCAGCAGCCAAGTGCCGGGCAGGGGGTTAAATTCGGGGAATCGAAAAACCTACGAGCAGTACTTC	CASSQVPGRGLNSGNRKTYEQYF
TRBD1	.	TRBJ2-1	TRBV9	TGTGCCAGCAGCGCACACGACAGGGACAATGAGCAGTTCTTC	CASSAHDRDNEQFF
.	.	TRBJ2-1	TRBV7-4	TGTGCCAGGAAGCTTAATAGCCGGATCGACAATGAGCAGTTCTTC	CARKLNSRIDNEQFF
.	.	TRBJ2-7	TRBV30	TGTGCCTGGAGTGTAAGGGGAAAGGCCTACGAGCAGTACTTC	CAWSVRGKAYEQYF
TRBD1	.	TRBJ1-3	TRBV6-5	TGTGCCAGCAGCCCCGGGACAGGGTACGGAAACACCATATATTTT	CASSPGTGYGNTIYF
TRBD1	.	TRBJ1-5	TRBV28	TGTGCCAGCAGTCTCCCGACAGGGCGGCATCAGCCCCAGCATTTT	CASSLPTGRHQPQHF
.	.	TRBJ1-6	TRBV14	TGTGCCAGCAGCCACCCTACCATAGGACAGCTCTATAATTCACCCCTCCACTTT	CASSHPTIGQLYNSPLHF
TRBD2	.	TRBJ2-3	TRBV14	TGTGCCAGCAGCCAAGATTGGCTAGCGGGGGGGACAGATACGCAGTATTTT	CASSQDWLAGGTDTQYF
.	.	TRBJ2-3	TRBV2	TGTGCCAGCAGTGATCTGGGCGGGGAGACAGCTAGCACAGATACGCAGTATTTT	CASSDLGGETASTDTQYF
TRBD1	.	TRBJ2-5	TRBV28	TGTGCCAGCAGGACGGGAGTGGGGACAGGGATGCTCCAAGAGACCCAGTACTTC	CASRTGVGTGMLQETQYF
.	.	TRBJ2-1	TRBV7-2	TGTGCCAGCAGCTTAGCCCACAGCAACTCCTACAATGAGCAGTTCTTC	CASSLAHSNSYNEQFF
TRBD1	.	TRBJ2-1	TRBV7-9	TGTGCCAGTGCCGGGACAGGGGGTCTATTGGGTGAGCAGTTCTTC	CASAGTGGLLGEQFF
TRBD1	.	TRBJ1-1	TRBV5-1	TGCGCCAGCAGCTTGGAGGGACAGGGTTACACTGAAGCTTTCTTT	CASSLEGQGYTEAFF
TRBD1	few	TRBJ2-7	TRBV6-5	TGTGCCAGCAGTCCCGGGGACAGCTCATACGAGCAGTACTTC	CASSPGDSSYEQYF
.	.	TRBJ2-7	TRBV10-3	TGTGCCATCAGTGAGTCGGCTAGCAGCTACGAGCAGTACTTC	CAISESASSYEQYF
.	.	TRBJ2-2	TRBV27	TGTGCCAGCAGTTCGGTGAACACCGGGGAGCTGTTTTTT	CASSSVNTGELFF
.	.	TRBJ2-7	TRBV4-1	TGCGCCAGCAGCCAAGTATATCGGGACGAGCAGTACTTC	CASSQVYRDEQYF
.	.	TRBJ2-1	TRBV20-1	TGCAGTGCTACCAGGGTGCCAGAGCAGTTCTTC	CSATRVPEQFF
.	.	TRBJ1-2	TRBV3-1/TRBV3-2	TGTGCCACCTCGGACAGTCCGTATGGCTACACCTTC	CATSDSPYGYTF
TRBD1	few	TRBJ1-1	TRBV28	TGTGCCAGCAGTTCCCCCAGGGGGAGGAACACTGAAGCTTTCTTT	CASSSPRGRNTEAFF
.	many	TRBJ2-7	TRBV27	TGTGCCAGCAGTCCGACTAGTTTCAACGAGCAGTACTTC	CASSPTSFNEQYF
TRBD1	once	TRBJ2-6	TRBV6-4	TGTGCCAGCAGCGCCGGGACAGGGGCCGGGGCCAACGTCCTGACTTTC	CASSAGTGAGANVLTF
.	.	TRBJ2-1	TRBV10-1	TGCGCCAGCAGTGAGCCATTAAAACCACAGCAGCAGTTCTTC	CASSEPLKPQQQFF
.	.	TRBJ2-2	TRBV5-5	TGTGCCAGCAGCTTTTGGCAGGACTCCCGGGAGCTGTTTTTT	CASSFWQDSRELFF
.	.	TRBJ2-5	TRBV5-1	TGCGCCAGCAGCTCGATCGGGAATCCCGAGACCCAGTACTTC	CASSSIGNPETQYF
TRBD1	.	TRBJ1-5	TRBV29-1	TGCAGCGTAAAAGCAGGGGGGAGCAATCAGCCCCAGCATTTT	CSVKAGGSNQPQHF
TRBD1	.	TRBJ1-2	TRBV18	TGTGCCAGCTCACCAAGACAGGGGCAGGACGGCTACACCTTC	CASSPRQGQDGYTF
.	.	TRBJ1-3	TRBV29-1	TGCAGCGCGGGCCTTTTCTCTGGAAACACCATATATTTT	CSAGLFSGNTIYF
TRBD1	.	TRBJ2-2	TRBV7-7	TGTGCTAGCAGCCAGTCCACAGGGGGGACCGGGGAGCTGTTTTTT	CASSQSTGGTGELFF
.	.	TRBJ1-1	TRBV21-1	TGTGCCACCAGGACATTAAATAACACTGAAGCTTTCTTT	CATRTLNNTEAFF
TRBD1	many	TRBJ1-1	TRBV28	TGTGCCAGCACCATTAACCCCCGGACAGGGGGCAAGGGAGCTTTCTTT	CASTINPRTGGKGAFF
TRBD1	.	TRBJ2-2	TRBV14	TGTGCCAGCAGCCAAATATACTACAGGGGGCCCGGGGAGCTGTTTTTT	CASSQIYYRGPGELFF
.	.	TRBJ1-6	TRBV4-1	TGCGCCAGCAGCCAAGGACGGACAGTAGATAATTCACCCCTCCACTTT	CASSQGRTVDNSPLHF
TRBD1	.	TRBJ2-7	TRBV7-9	TGTGCCAGCAGCTTACAGGGACAGGGGGCTCTCTACGAGCAGTACTTC	CASSLQGQGALYEQYF
TRBD2	.	TRBJ2-2	TRBV18	TGTGCCAGCTCACGCGTCGCGGGAGTTGGCACCGGGGAGCTGTTTTTT	CASSRVAGVGTGELFF
.	once	TRBJ2-1	TRBV5-4	TGTGCCAGCGGAGAGGGGGGGCCGGGTGAGCAGTTCTTC	CASGEGGPGEQFF
TRBD1	once	TRBJ2-2	TRBV7-7	TGTGCTAGCAGCAAGGACAGGGGTCACGGGGAGCTGTTTTTT	CASSKDRGHGELFF
TRBD1	.	TRBJ1-4	TRBV9	TGTGCCAGCAGCGCCATGACAGGGGGCACTGAAAAACTGTTTTTT	CASSAMTGGTEKLFF
.	few	TRBJ1-4	TRBV4-1	TGCGCCAGCAGCTTCCCGGGACAAAATGAAAAACTGTTTTTT	CASSFPGQNEKLFF
.	few	TRBJ1-2	TRBV27	TGTGCCAGCAGCCTTGGAGTCGGCTACACCTTC	CASSLGVGYTF
TRBD2	.	TRBJ2-1	TRBV5-4	TGTGCCAGCAGTTCCACTAGCGGAGCCTACAATGAGCAGTTCTTC	CASSSTSGAYNEQFF
TRBD1	.	TRBJ1-2	TRBV3-1/TRBV3-2	TGTGCCAGCAGCCAAGATGGGAGGACAGGGGCCATCTATGGCTACACCTTC	CASSQDGRTGAIYGYTF
TRBD2	.	TRBJ2-2	TRBV9	TGTGCCAGCAGCGTAGGGCTAGCGGGGGCCGGAGGTGGGATCGGGGAGCTGTTTTTT	CASSVGLAGAGGGIGELFF
.	.	TRBJ1-2	TRBV19	TGTGCCAGTACCCCAGATGGCGGTTATGGCTACACCTTC	CASTPDGGYGYTF
TRBD1	.	TRBJ1-2	TRBV6-5	TGTGCCAGCCAACAGGGGGGTATTAACTATGGCTACACCTTC	CASQQGGINYGYTF